This TCR beta chain was identified during a study of T-cell reconstitution after alpha-beta-depleted transplantation in children. During its preparation, the TCRbeta library received unique molecular identifiers. TCRdb reprocessed the PCR reads via MiXCR and lists one record per CDR3 protein. The sample holds about 360,000 distinct CDR3 sequences, about an eighth seen once. The V gene end was trimmed by 6 bases and the J gene end by 10 bases; junction bases not matched to a gene: 8. Germline V CDR1 and CDR2: DFQATT, SNEGSKA (reference sequence). The CDR3 has 13 residues. The TCR originated in a human donor who donated a stem cell graft to a child with Fanconi anemia. Material: PBMCs, obtained from the stem cell graft. The rearrangement joins TRBV20-1 to TRBJ1-6, with 8 nucleotides matching TRBD1. The CDR3 nucleotides read TGCAGTGCGGTGACAGGGGAGGTATCACCCCTCCACTTT. Translating it yields CSAVTGEVSPLHF.